The 24 T cell receptor beta chains below come from one sample, sequenced in a study of blood T cell repertoires in COVID-19. Sequencing used immunoSEQ multiplex PCR; TCRdb keeps in-frame clones, though not all of them. The sample lists some 170,000 clones; 75% to 85% were seen once. The sample comprised PBMCs or T cells enriched from blood (not recorded which). These receptors were obtained from a man aged 35 to 55 who had recovered from COVID-19.

The chain combines TRBV5-4 with TRBJ1-2, with 7 bases lining up with TRBD1. The CDR3 extends over 14 amino acids. With V trimmed by 4 bases and J by 5 bases, 8 bases remained unmatched. Germline CDR1 SGHNT, CDR2 YYREEE (reference sequence). This chain's CDR3 is CASSTQDRVYGYTF. The CDR3 DNA is TGTGCCAGCAGCACCCAAGACAGGGTGTATGGCTACACCTTC.

This clone was counted a single time. V and J are TRBV6-1 and TRBJ2-2, with 7 bases fitting TRBD1. Looked up from germline, CDR1 is MNHNS and CDR2 is SASEGT. The CDR3 contains 17 residues. V trimming: 2 bases; J trimming: 4 bases; junction bases outside the gene matches: 10. The CDR3 spells CASSERLRGPSTGELFF. The CDR3 bases are TGTGCCAGCAGTGAACGCTTAAGGGGGCCTAGCACCGGGGAGCTGTTTTTT.

V and J are TRBV9 and TRBJ1-4, with D perhaps TRBD1 (6 bases). The CDR3 totals 17 residues. Germline V gives CDR1 SGDLS, CDR2 YYNGEE. Trimming pared 1 base from V and 0 bases from J, leaving 13 bases between. The CDR3 DNA is TGTGCCAGCAGCGTAACTGGGGGCGCGGCAACTAATGAAAAACTGTTTTTT. Its protein product is CASSVTGGAATNEKLFF.

The chain joins TRBV30 to TRBJ1-6; D gene ambiguous. The CDR3 spans 13 residues. Germline V gives CDR1 GTSNPN, CDR2 SVGIG (reference sequence). V was cut by 3 bases and J by 4 bases, with 7 bases left in between. CDR3 in amino acids: CAWRGTYNSPLHF. The CDR3 nucleotides read TGTGCCTGGAGGGGCACTTATAATTCACCCCTCCACTTT.

The chain uses TRBV19 and TRBJ1-1; the D is unclear. Germline assignment: CDR1 LNHDA and CDR2 SQIVND (reference sequence). The CDR3 length is 14 residues. The ends were cut back, 4 bases at V and 4 bases at J, with 13 bases in the middle. The CDR3 DNA follows: TGTGCCAGTAGTACGGGAGGGCTCCCCACTGAAGCTTTCTTT. This sequence encodes CASSTGGLPTEAFF.

The chain joins TRBV29-1 to TRBJ1-4, with 7 bases fitting TRBD1. Germline loops: CDR1 SQVTM, CDR2 ANQGSEA. The CDR3 consists of 15 residues. V dropped 7 bases and J dropped 4; count of bases not matched to a gene: 12. Written as DNA, the CDR3 is TGCAGCGCCCAACTTACGGGACAGATTAATGAAAAACTGTTTTTT. It codes for CSAQLTGQINEKLFF.

The V call is TRBV5-1, the J call TRBJ2-2; tentative D call: TRBD2 (6 bases). Per germline, CDR1 SGHRS and CDR2 YFSETQ. The CDR3 has 17 residues. Trimming removed 4 bases from V and 4 bases from J, with 20 bases in between. CDR3 in amino acids: CASSRGTRQLITGELFF. The DNA for the CDR3 is TGCGCCAGCAGCCGCGGGACCCGACAACTTATCACCGGGGAGCTGTTTTTT.

For the CDR3, the DNA is TGTGCCTGGAGTGGACCTGGCCGGCCCGCCGGGACAGGGGAAAATGAGCAGTTCTTC. Translated: CAWSGPGRPAGTGENEQFF. This sequence joins TRBV30 and TRBJ2-1; 10 bases are a match to TRBD1. Germline V gene lookup returns CDR1 GTSNPN and CDR2 SVGIG (reference sequence). This CDR3 region has 19 residues. V was clipped by 1 base and J by 7 bases; unmatched bases: 19.

The rearrangement joins TRBV7-9 to TRBJ1-5, with TRBD1 matching 8 bases. Germline V gene sequence: CDR1 SEHNR, CDR2 FQNEAQ (reference sequence). The J segment lost 7 bases and the V segment lost 4 bases, leaving 6 bases of the junction unmatched. The CDR3 has 14 residues. Here the CDR3 DNA reads TGTGCCAGCAGCTACCAGGGGGCGGCCCAGCCCCAGCATTTT. Encoded protein: CASSYQGAAQPQHF.

The chain recombines TRBV29-1 with TRBJ2-7; D unresolved. Looked up from germline, CDR1 is SQVTM and CDR2 is ANQGSEA. The CDR3 runs 14 residues. Between the trimmed V and J ends, which lost 5 bases and 0 bases, there was a span of 14 bases. This chain's CDR3 is CSVSTSLSSYEQYF. The CDR3 coding sequence is TGCAGCGTTTCCACTTCATTGAGCTCCTACGAGCAGTACTTC.

Here the CDR3 reads CASTRTGGIQPQHF. In DNA, the CDR3 is TGTGCCAGCACTAGAACAGGGGGCATTCAGCCCCAGCATTTT. V gene TRBV2 combines with J gene TRBJ1-5, with 9 bases that match TRBD1. J gave up 6 bases and V 7 bases, and 7 bases lay outside the gene matches. This CDR3 has 14 amino acids. Germline values: CDR1 SNHLY, CDR2 FYNNEI.

The chain combines TRBV12-5 with TRBJ2-2, with TRBD1 matching over 10 bases. The V segment lost 6 bases and the J segment 7 bases; nucleotides outside the gene matches: 8. This CDR3 contains 15 residues. Germline assignment: CDR1 LGHNT and CDR2 FRNRAP. The CDR3 reads CASGTRQGAVGELFF. The CDR3 DNA reads as TGTGCTAGTGGAACCAGACAGGGGGCAGTCGGGGAGCTGTTTTTT. Full variable domain (outside the CDR3, taken from reference TRBV12-5 and TRBJ2-2): DARVTQTPRHKVTEMGQEVTMRCQPILGHNTVFWYRQTMMQGLELLAYFRNRAPLDDSGMPKDRFSAEMPDATLATLKIQPSEPRDSAVYFCASGTRQGAVGELFFGEGSRLTVL.

The chain employs TRBV11-2 and TRBJ1-6, with TRBD1 matching 8 bases. There are 13 residues in the CDR3. Germline V gene lookup returns CDR1 SGHAT and CDR2 FQNNGV. Unmatched junction bases numbered 2, after V lost 5 bases and J lost 8 bases. CDR3 coding DNA: TGTGCCAGCAGCCGGGACAGGTATTCACCCCTCCACTTT. This gives the protein CASSRDRYSPLHF.

The V and J genes are TRBV12-5 and TRBJ2-5, with 7 nucleotides matching TRBD1. The CDR3 is 15 residues long. Germline CDR1 is LGHNT and CDR2 is FRNRAP. The trim removed 0 bases at V and 2 bases at J, leaving 3 bases unmatched. The CDR3 region has the DNA TGTGCTAGTGGTTTGGTACTGACAGGGCAAGAGACCCAGTACTTC. It translates to CASGLVLTGQETQYF. The variable domain in full, with the rest retrieved from reference TRBV12-5 and TRBJ2-5, is DARVTQTPRHKVTEMGQEVTMRCQPILGHNTVFWYRQTMMQGLELLAYFRNRAPLDDSGMPKDRFSAEMPDATLATLKIQPSEPRDSAVYFCASGLVLTGQETQYFGPGTRLLVL.

The rearrangement uses TRBV2 and TRBJ1-3, with TRBD1 identical over 7 bases. Losses at the gene ends were 7 bases for V and 0 bases for J; bases not matched to a gene: 12. Per germline, CDR1 SNHLY and CDR2 FYNNEI. The CDR3 has 17 residues. The DNA of the CDR3 is TGTGCCAGCATTCGAGACAGGACAGGAAACTCTGGAAACACCATATATTTT. It translates to CASIRDRTGNSGNTIYF.

The rearrangement joins TRBV6-2 or TRBV6-3 to TRBJ2-3; D gene ambiguous. Germline assignment: CDR1 MNHEY and CDR2 SVGEGT. V was clipped by 3 bases and J by 8 bases, with 9 bases between them. The CDR3 is made up of 12 amino acids. CDR3 DNA sequence: TGTGCCAGCAGTTATAGTCCCGGTACGCAGTATTTT. It translates to CASSYSPGTQYF.

This chain connects TRBV7-9 to TRBJ1-3; maybe TRBD1 (6 bases). The CDR3 is 16 amino acids. V lost 4 bases, J lost 1 base, and 14 bases lay in between. Germline V lookup: CDR1 SEHNR, CDR2 FQNEAQ (reference sequence). The CDR3 DNA reads as TGTGCCAGCAGCTGGGGACAACGATCTTCTGGAAACACCATATATTTT. Protein product: CASSWGQRSSGNTIYF. The full variable domain, rest sourced from reference TRBV7-9 and TRBJ1-3, is DTGVSQNPRHKITKRGQNVTFRCDPISEHNRLYWYRQTLGQGPEFLTYFQNEAQLEKSRLLSDRFSAERPKGSFSTLEIQRTEQGDSAMYLCASSWGQRSSGNTIYFGEGSWLTVV.

The CDR3 spells CASSQGLNDYGYTF. The CDR3 region has the DNA TGTGCCAGCAGCCAGGGACTCAACGACTATGGCTACACCTTC. The chain recombines TRBV3-1 (or the pseudogene TRBV3-2) with TRBJ1-2; TRBD1 might be the D (5 bases). From germline, CDR1 is LGHDT and CDR2 YNNKEL (reference sequence). The CDR3 has 14 residues. With 3 bases removed from V and 3 bases from J, the gap between germline ends came to 11 bases.

V usage is TRBV19 and J usage is TRBJ1-1, with D possibly TRBD1 on 5 matching bases. Germline V CDR1 and CDR2: LNHDA, SQIVND (reference sequence). This CDR3 has 15 residues. V was trimmed by 6 bases and J by 6 bases, leaving 20 bases between them. The CDR3 loop is CASRTGGTQGAEAFF. The DNA for the CDR3 is TGTGCCAGTAGAACGGGAGGGACCCAGGGCGCTGAAGCTTTCTTT.

This clone was counted once. This sequence joins TRBV24-1 and TRBJ2-1; TRBD2 agrees at 9 bases. Unmatched junction bases numbered 7, after V lost 0 bases and J lost 5 bases. Germline V gene lookup returns CDR1 KGHDR and CDR2 SFDVKD. The CDR3 loop spans 17 amino acids. The CDR3 bases are TGTGCCACCAGTGATTTGGCCGTAGCGGGGGCCCACAATGAGCAGTTCTTC. Translation: CATSDLAVAGAHNEQFF.

V gene TRBV2 combines with J gene TRBJ2-1; 10 nucleotides agree with TRBD2. The CDR3 spans 17 residues. CDR1 is SNHLY, CDR2 FYNNEI, per germline. With 6 bases clipped from V and 6 bases from J, the junction kept 14 bases outside the gene matches. CDR3 sequence (DNA): TGTGCCAGCAGGGGAACTAGCGGGGATTCGGGTGGCAATGAGCAGTTCTTC. The encoded protein is CASRGTSGDSGGNEQFF.

The chain has TRBV5-6 and TRBJ2-5; 7 positions agree with TRBD1. The germline gives CDR1 SGHDT, CDR2 YYEEEE. The V and J ends lost 4 bases and 2 bases, in that order; junction bases with no gene match: 2. This CDR3 has 13 amino acids. CDR3 sequence: CASSRTGQETQYF. As DNA, the CDR3 is TGTGCCAGCAGCCGGACAGGACAAGAGACCCAGTACTTC. The entire variable domain, with the rest obtained from reference TRBV5-6 and TRBJ2-5, is as follows: DAGVTQSPTHLIKTRGQQVTLRCSPKSGHDTVSWYQQALGQGPQFIFQYYEEEERQRGNFPDRFSGHQFPNYSSELNVNALLLGDSALYLCASSRTGQETQYFGPGTRLLVL.

The chain combines TRBV9 with TRBJ2-4; 7 positions agree with TRBD2. The CDR3 length is 14 residues. With 0 bases clipped from V and 8 bases from J, the junction kept 5 bases outside the gene matches. Germline assignment: CDR1 SGDLS and CDR2 YYNGEE. Written as DNA, the CDR3 is TGTGCCAGCAGCGTAGCGGGAGGCCGGGACATTCAGTACTTC. As protein: CASSVAGGRDIQYF.

This chain joins TRBV29-1 and TRBJ2-5; D possibly corresponds to TRBD2 (6 bases). V lost 4 bases, J lost 2 bases, and 11 bases lay in between. Germline loops: CDR1 SQVTM, CDR2 ANQGSEA. This CDR3 comprises 13 residues. The CDR3 nucleotides read TGCAGCGTTGTCGGAGGGCCTCAAGAGACCCAGTACTTC. Its translation: CSVVGGPQETQYF.